The 32 T cell receptor beta chains given below trace back to one sample, sequenced in a study of CD8 T cells in ankylosing spondylitis. A single record per CDR3 protein comes from TCRdb applying MiXCR to the 5' RACE reads. The sample contains more than 30,000 distinct CDR3 sequences, over 10% of which appear only once. The sequencing input was synovial fluid, either unsorted or a sorted T cell fraction (not recorded which). The receptors come from a male donor with ankylosing spondylitis.

The chain recombines TRBV27 with TRBJ2-7; 7 nucleotides line up with TRBD2. CDR3 size: 15 residues. Trimming at V came to 5 bases and at J to 2 bases, leaving 9 bases not matched to a gene. Germline CDR1 reads MNHEY; CDR2 reads SMNVEV (reference sequence). CDR3 in amino acids: CASSDRGRAPYEQYF. CDR3 bases: TGTGCCAGCAGTGATAGAGGGAGGGCTCCCTACGAGCAGTACTTC.

The V call is TRBV3-1, the J call TRBJ2-3; 10 bases match TRBD2. There are 18 residues in the CDR3. Looked up from germline, CDR1 is LGHDT and CDR2 is YNNKEL (reference sequence). The ends lost 0 bases at V and 2 bases at J; junction bases unmatched: 8. The CDR3 spells CASSQDLAGEIITDTQYF. CDR3 coding DNA: TGTGCCAGCAGCCAAGATCTAGCGGGAGAGATTATCACAGATACGCAGTATTTT.

This clonotype was detected only a few times. The chain has TRBV9 and TRBJ1-2; tentatively, D is TRBD1 (5 bases). The V end was cut by 5 bases, the J end by 4 bases, with 18 bases between. This CDR3 is 15 amino acids long. The germline gives CDR1 SGDLS, CDR2 YYNGEE. CDR3 DNA: TGTGCCAGCAGAAAAAGGGGAAGGGAAATCTATGGCTACACCTTC. This codes for CASRKRGREIYGYTF.

This clonotype was seen many times. The chain has TRBV29-1 and TRBJ2-7; D is perhaps TRBD1 (6 bases). The CDR3 is 16 amino acids. Trimming cost V 0 bases and J 2 bases, with 17 bases left between them. Per the germline V gene, CDR1 is SQVTM and CDR2 is ANQGSEA. CDR3 residues: CSVEDATGTNPYEQYF. As DNA, the CDR3 is TGCAGCGTTGAAGACGCAACCGGGACAAATCCCTACGAGCAGTACTTC.

The rearrangement links TRBV24-1 to TRBJ2-5; TRBD1 agrees at 8 bases. The CDR3 covers 13 residues. Germline V gives CDR1 KGHDR, CDR2 SFDVKD. The trim removed 4 bases at V and 9 bases at J, leaving 6 bases unmatched. The CDR3 DNA reads as TGTGCCACCAGTGAAACGACAGGGGCGGCCCAGTACTTC. Translating it yields CATSETTGAAQYF.

The V and J genes are TRBV20-1 and TRBJ2-3, with 7 bases matching TRBD1. CDR1 is DFQATT and CDR2 is SNEGSKA in the germline V gene (reference sequence). With 1 base clipped from V and 3 bases from J, the junction kept 7 bases outside the gene matches. CDR3 length: 15 amino acids. The CDR3: CSARGQGVVTDTQYF. CDR3 sequence (DNA): TGCAGTGCTAGAGGCCAGGGGGTTGTGACAGATACGCAGTATTTT.

This chain uses TRBV15 with TRBJ1-5; D perhaps matches TRBD1 (5 bases). V lost 5 bases and J lost 0, with 11 bases in between. CDR1 and CDR2 (germline): LNHNV, YYDKDF (reference sequence). The CDR3 length is 15 residues. This CDR3 is CATSWQGASNQPQHF. The CDR3 nucleotides are TGTGCCACCAGCTGGCAGGGTGCTAGCAATCAGCCCCAGCATTTT.

This clonotype has more than one count but fewer than ten. V gene TRBV21-1 combines with J gene TRBJ1-1; the DNA was not used to check the table's D call, TRBD1. TRBV21-1 is described as a pseudogene. The CDR3 is 17 residues long. Written as DNA, the CDR3 is TGTGCCAGCAGCCTAACGACTTCCGGGACAGCTAACACTGAAGCTTTCTTT. Translation gives CASSLTTSGTANTEAFF.

This clonotype was counted at least ten times. This rearrangement joins TRBV7-2 to TRBJ2-3; TRBD2 agrees at 8 bases. This CDR3 spans 15 amino acids. Germline V gene lookup returns CDR1 SGHTA and CDR2 FQGNSA. After removal of 4 bases from V and 4 bases from J, the junction contained 7 bases not matched to a gene. CDR3 sequence (DNA): TGTGCCAGCAGCTCCATCGGGGGGGCGGCAGATACGCAGTATTTT. Encoded protein: CASSSIGGAADTQYF.

This clonotype was observed many times. The chain is built from TRBV29-1 and TRBJ1-4; D is ambiguous. The CDR3 consists of 15 residues. Germline CDR1 SQVTM, CDR2 ANQGSEA. Trimming removed 1 base at V and 4 bases at J, with 13 bases between. CDR3 amino acids: CSVEGRYDHNEKLFF. The CDR3 bases are TGCAGCGTTGAAGGGCGCTACGACCATAATGAAAAACTGTTTTTT.

CDR3 in amino acids: CASVSGTYNEQFF. The DNA for the CDR3 is TGTGCCAGCGTGAGCGGAACCTACAATGAGCAGTTCTTC. This chain connects TRBV6-2 or TRBV6-3 to TRBJ2-1, with D perhaps TRBD2 (5 bases). This CDR3 is 13 amino acids long. The ends were cut back, 8 bases at V and 2 bases at J, with 10 bases in the middle. Germline values: CDR1 MNHEY, CDR2 SVGEGT.

This clonotype came up many times. This chain uses TRBV20-1 with TRBJ1-5; D is perhaps TRBD1 (5 bases). V lost 6 bases and J 7 bases, leaving 22 bases between the germline ends. The CDR3 covers 15 residues. The V gene's germline CDR1 is DFQATT and CDR2 SNEGSKA (reference sequence). CDR3 bases: TGCAGTGCGTTGGGGGAGGGAGGAGAATCCCAGCCCCAGCATTTT. Its protein is CSALGEGGESQPQHF.

About this clonotype: A read error is possible here, since a much larger clone lies one base away. In DNA, the CDR3 is TGCGCCAGCAGACCCCATCTCACCCAAACCAACACTGAAGCTTTCTTT. It translates to CASRPHLTQTNTEAFF. This chain connects TRBV4-1 to TRBJ1-1; D is undetermined. From germline, CDR1 is MGHRA and CDR2 YSYEKL. The ends were cut back, 6 bases at V and 2 bases at J, with 19 bases in the middle. The CDR3 consists of 16 residues.

Here the CDR3 reads CASSFLPGKGPEAFF. The CDR3 DNA reads TGTGCCAGCAGCTTTCTTCCGGGGAAAGGGCCTGAAGCTTTCTTT. This chain uses TRBV13 with TRBJ1-1; the D is unclear. The CDR3 totals 15 residues. Trimming pared 3 bases from V and 6 bases from J, leaving 17 bases between. The germline V gene encodes CDR1 PRHDT and CDR2 FYEKMQ (reference sequence). The whole variable domain, remainder taken from reference TRBV13 and TRBJ1-1, is AAGVIQSPRHLIKEKRETATLKCYPIPRHDTVYWYQQGPGQDPQFLISFYEKMQSDKGSIPDRFSAQQFSDYHSELNMSSLELGDSALYFCASSFLPGKGPEAFFGQGTRLTVV.

This clonotype was observed a few times. The chain is built from TRBV28 and TRBJ1-1; D unresolved. The V gene lost 5 bases and the J gene lost 4 bases, with 11 bases spanning the gap. Germline V lookup: CDR1 MDHEN, CDR2 SYDVKM. This CDR3 has 13 residues. In DNA form, the CDR3 reads TGTGCCAGCAGTCGACCTTTCCCCACTGAAGCTTTCTTT. Translated, it gives CASSRPFPTEAFF.

The CDR3 DNA reads TGTGCCAGCTCACCACTTTCAGGGGGCGGCTACGAGCAGTACTTC. Protein product: CASSPLSGGGYEQYF. The chain uses TRBV18 and TRBJ2-7; 8 bases line up with TRBD1. The V gene end was trimmed by 1 base and the J gene end by 3 bases; junction bases not matched to a gene: 5. Germline loops: CDR1 KGHSH, CDR2 LQKENI. The CDR3 runs to 15 residues.

This chain uses TRBV11-2 with TRBJ2-5; D is unresolved. This CDR3 spans 13 amino acids. V lost 0 bases, J lost 2 bases, and 4 bases lay in between. CDR1 SGHAT and CDR2 FQNNGV come from the germline V gene. Here the CDR3 reads CASSLERQETQYF. In DNA form, the CDR3 reads TGTGCCAGCAGCTTAGAGCGGCAAGAGACCCAGTACTTC.

The J gene is TRBJ1-2, the V gene TRBV20-1; the D is unclear. This CDR3 is built from 11 residues. The germline V gene has CDR1 DFQATT and CDR2 SNEGSKA (reference sequence). Trimming stripped 8 bases from V and 4 bases from J, with 11 bases between. CDR3 loop: CSTGFFYGYTF. CDR3 sequence (DNA): TGCAGTACGGGCTTTTTCTATGGCTACACCTTC.

This clonotype has more than one count but fewer than ten. This chain joins TRBV23-1 and TRBJ2-5; D gene unclear. TRBV23-1 is flagged as an ORF with uncertain function. Trimming pared 4 bases from V and 5 bases from J, leaving 2 bases between. There are 10 residues in the CDR3. The CDR3 protein is CASSPETQYF. As DNA, the CDR3 is TGCGCCAGCAGTCCTGAGACCCAGTACTTC.

This clonotype was detected many times. This sequence joins TRBV18 and TRBJ1-2; D gene uncertain. With 4 bases removed from V and 2 bases from J, the gap between germline ends came to 14 bases. The CDR3 spans 15 residues. The germline CDR1 and CDR2 sequences are KGHSH and LQKENI. The CDR3 reads CASSLDQILNYGYTF. CDR3 DNA: TGTGCCAGCTCACTTGACCAGATACTCAACTATGGCTACACCTTC.

This clonotype came up a few times. This chain uses TRBV6-6 with TRBJ2-1; TRBD2 aligns across 7 bases. This CDR3 has 12 residues. Germline lookup yields CDR1 MNHNY and CDR2 SVGAGI (reference sequence). The ends lost 11 bases at V and 8 bases at J; junction bases unmatched: 9. The DNA of the CDR3 is TGTGCCGCGGGGAGGGCCGGGTATGAGCAGTTCTTC. Translated, it gives CAAGRAGYEQFF.

This clonotype has a count of ten or more. This chain connects TRBV9 to TRBJ2-7; D may be TRBD1 or TRBD2 (6 bases each). Trimming took 4 bases from V and 2 from J, leaving 16 bases between them. CDR1 SGDLS and CDR2 YYNGEE come from the germline V gene. The CDR3 is 15 residues long. CDR3 sequence: CASSPYGGPAYEQYF. The CDR3 nucleotides read TGTGCCAGCAGCCCGTACGGGGGCCCCGCCTACGAGCAGTACTTC. The complete variable domain, with remaining parts taken from reference TRBV9 and TRBJ2-7, reads DSGVTQTPKHLITATGQRVTLRCSPRSGDLSVYWYQQSLDQGLQFLIQYYNGEERAKGNILERFSAQQFPDLHSELNLSSLELGDSALYFCASSPYGGPAYEQYFGPGTRLTVT.

This clonotype was counted many times. This chain links TRBV20-1 with TRBJ1-1; D remains ambiguous. Germline V gene lookup returns CDR1 DFQATT and CDR2 SNEGSKA (reference sequence). Trimming cost V 3 bases and J 7 bases, with 9 bases left between them. The CDR3 is made up of 11 amino acids. The CDR3 DNA reads TGCAGTGCTAGTATAACGCTTGAAGCTTTCTTT. It specifies CSASITLEAFF.

This chain uses TRBV4-2 with TRBJ2-1; 8 bases are a match to TRBD2. There are 14 residues in the CDR3. Germline-derived CDR1 and CDR2 are LGHNA and YNFKEQ. The J segment lost 7 bases and the V segment lost 3 bases, leaving 5 bases of the junction unmatched. CDR3 sequence (DNA): TGTGCCAGCAGCCAGCGGGGGGTTACAAATGAGCAGTTCTTC. Translating it yields CASSQRGVTNEQFF.

The chain employs TRBV27 and TRBJ2-5; TRBD2 matches 8 bases. The V segment lost 3 bases and the J segment 3 bases; nucleotides outside the gene matches: 3. Germline V gives CDR1 MNHEY, CDR2 SMNVEV (reference sequence). The CDR3 covers 14 residues. The CDR3 sequence is CASSFWRGEETQYF. For the CDR3, the DNA is TGTGCCAGCAGTTTCTGGCGGGGGGAAGAGACCCAGTACTTC.

This clonotype was observed a handful of times. The V call is TRBV2, the J call TRBJ2-5; TRBD2 matches 10 bases. Losses at the gene ends were 6 bases for V and 4 bases for J; bases not matched to a gene: 8. Germline loops: CDR1 SNHLY, CDR2 FYNNEI. This CDR3 has 15 residues. The CDR3 sequence: CASRRAGGPGETQYF. CDR3 nucleotides: TGTGCCAGCAGGAGAGCGGGAGGGCCCGGAGAGACCCAGTACTTC.

At least ten counts were recorded for this clonotype. The chain is built from TRBV29-1 and TRBJ1-2; D not resolved. The V gene's germline CDR1 is SQVTM and CDR2 ANQGSEA. Trimming removed 5 bases from V and 8 bases from J, with 12 bases in between. The CDR3 sequence is 11 residues long. The CDR3 loop reads CSVQHWMGYTF. The CDR3 coding sequence is TGCAGCGTTCAACATTGGATGGGCTACACCTTC.

This clonotype came up many times. The V gene is TRBV28, the J gene TRBJ1-4; D uncertain. V was shortened by 5 bases and J by 11 bases, with 18 bases between the two germline ends. Germline V gene lookup returns CDR1 MDHEN and CDR2 SYDVKM. This CDR3 has 14 amino acids. This CDR3 is CASSQENSYSKLFF. DNA of the CDR3: TGTGCCAGCAGTCAGGAGAACAGCTACAGCAAACTGTTTTTT. The whole variable domain, filled in from reference TRBV28 and TRBJ1-4, reads DVKVTQSSRYLVKRTGEKVFLECVQDMDHENMFWYRQDPGLGLRLIYFSYDVKMKEKGDIPEGYSVSREKKERFSLILESASTNQTSMYLCASSQENSYSKLFFGSGTQLSVL.

This clonotype was seen many times. V and J are TRBV6-2 or TRBV6-3 and TRBJ2-1; 10 nucleotides line up with TRBD1. The CDR3 sequence is 20 residues long. Germline CDR1 is MNHEY and CDR2 is SVGEGT. V lost 4 bases, J lost 5 bases, and 20 bases stayed unmatched. Here the CDR3 DNA reads TGTGCCAGCAGTTTGGGTGACAGGGGGCGAGAGCTTGGGATAGACAATGAGCAGTTCTTC. Amino acids: CASSLGDRGRELGIDNEQFF.

The chain has TRBV7-8 and TRBJ2-3, with D perhaps being TRBD1 or TRBD2 (5 bases each). This CDR3 has 18 residues. With 5 bases removed from V and 4 bases from J, the gap between germline ends came to 25 bases. Germline V gene lookup returns CDR1 SGHVS and CDR2 FQNEAQ. The CDR3 sequence: CASSHTDARGVLADTQYF. The CDR3, as DNA: TGTGCCAGCAGCCACACCGACGCCCGAGGGGTTTTAGCAGATACGCAGTATTTT.

The sample holds many counts of this clonotype. V is TRBV6-1 and J is TRBJ2-5, with 8 bases lining up with TRBD2. J was trimmed by 4 bases and V by 6 bases; bases with no gene match: 4. Germline V CDR1 and CDR2: MNHNS, SASEGT. This CDR3 spans 13 amino acids. The CDR3 here is CASSPRGGETQYF. CDR3 in DNA: TGTGCCAGCAGCCCCCGGGGGGGAGAGACCCAGTACTTC.

This clonotype was counted ten times or more. J is TRBJ2-1 and V is TRBV6-1; perhaps TRBD1 as D (8 bases). Germline V gene data show CDR1 as MNHNS and CDR2 as SASEGT. Deletions cut 4 bases from V and 6 bases from J, with 16 bases between. The CDR3 has 15 amino acids. The CDR3 spells CASSATGGVTNEQFF. CDR3 sequence (DNA): TGTGCCAGCAGTGCAACAGGGGGGGTAACCAATGAGCAGTTCTTC.